These 23 T cell receptor beta chains originate from one sample sequenced in a study of T cell responses to AZD1222 COVID-19 vaccine. Assay used: immunoSEQ multiplex PCR; TCRdb lists only in-frame clones, some missing. This table holds about 130,000 clones, around 93% found once. The material was peripheral blood, obtained 28 days after the second AZD1222 dose. These receptors came from an adult who received the AZD1222 COVID-19 vaccine.

This chain connects TRBV29-1 to TRBJ1-5, with TRBD1 matching over 9 bases. J was trimmed by 3 bases and V by 4 bases; bases with no gene match: 4. The CDR3 runs 14 residues. Germline V gene data show CDR1 as SQVTM and CDR2 as ANQGSEA. CDR3 region: CSVGTGADNQPQHF. In DNA form, the CDR3 reads TGCAGCGTTGGGACAGGGGCGGACAATCAGCCCCAGCATTTT.

The chain links TRBV29-1 to TRBJ2-2, with D perhaps assigned TRBD1 or TRBD2 (5 bases each). Germline V lookup: CDR1 SQVTM, CDR2 ANQGSEA. CDR3 length equals 13 residues. Trimming pared 1 base from V and 5 bases from J, leaving 8 bases between. In DNA, the CDR3 is TGCAGCGTTGAAGGCAGGGAGACCGGGGAGCTGTTTTTT. Its protein is CSVEGRETGELFF.

The genes are TRBV4-1 and TRBJ2-5; maybe TRBD1 (5 bases). V gave up 5 bases and J gave up 8 bases, with 15 bases separating them. This CDR3 region has 13 residues. The germline CDR1 and CDR2 sequences are MGHRA and YSYEKL. The CDR3 loop is CASSSVQGSTQYF. CDR3 nucleotides: TGCGCCAGCAGCAGTGTGCAGGGTAGCACCCAGTACTTC.

The chain uses TRBV29-1 and TRBJ2-5, with D perhaps TRBD1 (6 bases). V lost 7 bases and J lost 3, with 18 bases in between. Germline V CDR1 and CDR2: SQVTM, ANQGSEA. The length of the CDR3 is 14 residues. CDR3 coding DNA: TGCAGCGCTGCCCCCGGGACAACGAAAGAGACCCAGTACTTC. Protein sequence: CSAAPGTTKETQYF.

The rearrangement links TRBV10-1 to TRBJ2-5, with a tentative D call TRBD2 (5 bases). V lost 0 bases and J 1 base, leaving 15 bases between the germline ends. Germline V gives CDR1 WNHNN, CDR2 SYGVQD (reference sequence). The CDR3 runs 17 residues. The CDR3 here is CASSESRAGPLQETQYF. The CDR3 nucleotides are TGCGCCAGCAGTGAGTCGAGGGCAGGACCCCTCCAAGAGACCCAGTACTTC.

The gene calls are TRBV7-9 and TRBJ2-7; D remains ambiguous. This CDR3 contains 14 residues. V lost 4 bases and J 6 bases, leaving 16 bases between the germline ends. Looked up from germline, CDR1 is SEHNR and CDR2 is FQNEAQ (reference sequence). The CDR3 nucleotides are TGTGCCAGCAGCTCACAGATGGTATCGGGCGAGCAGTACTTC. This sequence encodes CASSSQMVSGEQYF.

The gene calls are TRBV28 and TRBJ1-2, with TRBD1 as a possible D gene (5 bases). Trimming pared 6 bases from V and 0 bases from J, leaving 11 bases between. The CDR3 covers 14 residues. CDR1 and CDR2 (germline): MDHEN, SYDVKM. CDR3: CASSSPGTNYGYTF. CDR3 coding DNA: TGTGCCAGCAGCTCTCCAGGGACTAACTATGGCTACACCTTC.

The chain couples TRBV28 to TRBJ2-7; 11 nucleotides agree with TRBD1. There are 15 residues in the CDR3. V lost 4 bases, J lost 4 bases, and 6 bases stayed unmatched. Germline V gene lookup returns CDR1 MDHEN and CDR2 SYDVKM. The CDR3 protein is CASSSEGTGGYEQYF. For the CDR3, the DNA is TGTGCCAGCAGTTCCGAAGGGACAGGGGGGTACGAGCAGTACTTC.

The chain uses TRBV24-1 and TRBJ2-3, with 8 bases matching TRBD2. Germline V gene sequence: CDR1 KGHDR, CDR2 SFDVKD. Losses at the gene ends were 3 bases for V and 0 bases for J; bases not matched to a gene: 4. The CDR3 sequence is 16 residues long. DNA of the CDR3: TGTGCCACCAGTGATGTTAAGCGGGGGAGCACAGATACGCAGTATTTT. Translating gives CATSDVKRGSTDTQYF.

The rearrangement uses TRBV3-1 (or the pseudogene TRBV3-2) and TRBJ2-4, with 7 bases matching TRBD1. The ends lost 4 bases at V and 0 bases at J; junction bases unmatched: 3. The V gene's germline CDR1 is LGHDT and CDR2 YNNKEL (reference sequence). This CDR3 contains 15 residues. Written as DNA, the CDR3 is TGTGCCAGCAGCCCGACAGGGTTAGCCAAAAACATTCAGTACTTC. This encodes CASSPTGLAKNIQYF.

The rearrangement links TRBV4-3 to TRBJ1-1, with D uncertain. CDR1 is LGHNA and CDR2 is YSLEER in the germline V gene. The CDR3 length is 17 residues. V was shortened by 0 bases and J by 1 base, with 15 bases between the two germline ends. CDR3 in amino acids: CASSQDVTTYGNTEAFF. The CDR3 DNA is TGCGCCAGCAGCCAAGATGTGACGACATATGGGAACACTGAAGCTTTCTTT.

This chain links TRBV5-5 with TRBJ2-1; the match to TRBD1 covers 7 bases. CDR1 and CDR2 from the germline V gene are SGHKS and YYEKEE (reference sequence). The CDR3 has 16 residues. J was trimmed by 4 bases and V by 1 base; bases with no gene match: 8. CDR3 region: CASSLSRTGVYNEQFF. The CDR3 coding sequence is TGTGCCAGCAGCTTGTCTAGGACAGGAGTTTACAATGAGCAGTTCTTC. Full variable domain (rest looked up from reference TRBV5-5 and TRBJ2-1): DAGVTQSPTHLIKTRGQQVTLRCSPISGHKSVSWYQQVLGQGPQFIFQYYEKEERGRGNFPDRFSARQFPNYSSELNVNALLLGDSALYLCASSLSRTGVYNEQFFGPGTRLTVL.

The rearrangement uses TRBV18 and TRBJ1-2; D not resolved. The CDR3 has 15 residues. V was cut by 6 bases and J by 3 bases, with 17 bases left in between. Looked up from germline, CDR1 is KGHSH and CDR2 is LQKENI. CDR3 protein: CASSPSTTVYYGYTF. CDR3 sequence (DNA): TGTGCCAGCTCGCCCAGCACTACTGTGTACTATGGCTACACCTTC. Supplemented by reference TRBV18 and TRBJ1-2, the full variable domain reads NAGVMQNPRHLVRRRGQEARLRCSPMKGHSHVYWYRQLPEEGLKFMVYLQKENIIDESGMPKERFSAEFPKEGPSILRIQQVVRGDSAAYFCASSPSTTVYYGYTFGSGTRLTVV.

The count of this clone is one. The chain employs TRBV12-3 or TRBV12-4 and TRBJ1-1; D remains ambiguous. The CDR3 consists of 13 residues. Trimming stripped 0 bases from V and 5 bases from J, with 7 bases between. CDR3: CASSLAGRTEAFF. The CDR3 bases are TGTGCCAGCAGTTTAGCAGGACGGACTGAAGCTTTCTTT.

The V call is TRBV5-1, the J call TRBJ2-2; D gene uncertain. Germline V gene data show CDR1 as SGHRS and CDR2 as YFSETQ. Trimming took off 1 base at V and 6 bases at J, with 16 bases between the two ends. The CDR3 spans 16 residues. The CDR3 DNA is TGCGCCAGCAGCTTGCGCCCCGCCCCCGGTGCCGGGGAGCTGTTTTTT. Amino acids: CASSLRPAPGAGELFF.

The chain recombines TRBV27 with TRBJ1-5; 10 nucleotides align to TRBD1. Trimming at V came to 8 bases and at J to 5 bases, leaving 0 bases not matched to a gene. Per germline, CDR1 MNHEY and CDR2 SMNVEV (reference sequence). This CDR3 has 12 residues. CDR3 amino acids: CASGQGDQPQHF. CDR3 coding DNA: TGTGCCAGCGGACAGGGGGATCAGCCCCAGCATTTT.

The V gene is TRBV29-1, the J gene TRBJ1-1, with D possibly TRBD1 on 6 matching bases. This CDR3 spans 13 amino acids. Germline V gene data show CDR1 as SQVTM and CDR2 as ANQGSEA. V was clipped by 4 bases and J by 3 bases, with 12 bases between them. The CDR3 reads CSVGGTPDTEAFF. Here the CDR3 DNA reads TGCAGCGTTGGGGGGACACCGGACACTGAAGCTTTCTTT.

This rearrangement joins TRBV19 to TRBJ2-5; D ambiguous. The CDR3 is 14 residues long. With 4 bases removed from V and 3 bases from J, the gap between germline ends came to 12 bases. Germline V lookup: CDR1 LNHDA, CDR2 SQIVND (reference sequence). The CDR3 DNA sequence: TGTGCCAGTAGTAGCACGCTAACCGAAGAGACCCAGTACTTC. Protein: CASSSTLTEETQYF.

The chain is built from TRBV10-1 and TRBJ2-1, with D tentatively TRBD1 (5 bases). Germline CDR1 is WNHNN and CDR2 is SYGVQD (reference sequence). CDR3 length: 17 residues. Trimming took 3 bases from V and 6 from J, leaving 21 bases between them. The CDR3 nucleotides are TGCGCCAGCAGTGACCGGCTAGGGGCCGGCCCTTTCAATGAGCAGTTCTTC. Translation gives CASSDRLGAGPFNEQFF.

The gene calls are TRBV29-1 and TRBJ2-7; 9 bases fit TRBD2. Germline CDR1 reads SQVTM; CDR2 reads ANQGSEA. V shed 1 base and J 0 bases; nucleotides not matched to a gene: 4. The CDR3 length is 15 residues. In DNA form, the CDR3 reads TGCAGCGTTGAAGTAGGTAGCGGGAGCTCCTACGAGCAGTACTTC. It codes for CSVEVGSGSSYEQYF.

In its sample, this clone was seen once. The gene calls are TRBV3-1 (or the pseudogene TRBV3-2) and TRBJ2-7, with 7 bases fitting TRBD2. The length of the CDR3 is 12 residues. Germline CDR1 is LGHDT and CDR2 is YNNKEL (reference sequence). V shed 3 bases, J shed 6 bases, and the junction held 2 bases outside the gene matches. The chain's CDR3 is CASSHGRGEQYF. In DNA form, the CDR3 reads TGTGCCAGCAGCCATGGGAGGGGCGAGCAGTACTTC.

The chain carries TRBV21-1 and TRBJ1-2. TRBV21-1 is deemed a pseudogene. The CDR3 extends over 13 amino acids. CDR3 residues: CASAHFRGYGYTF. The CDR3 DNA is TGTGCCAGCGCACATTTTCGGGGCTATGGCTACACCTTC.

The chain combines TRBV5-1 with TRBJ1-2; 10 nucleotides match TRBD1. Trimming cost V 0 bases and J 2 bases; bases outside gene matches: 1. The CDR3 sequence is 15 residues long. Germline assignment: CDR1 SGHRS and CDR2 YFSETQ. The CDR3 here is CASSLGDRGNYGYTF. The CDR3 nucleotides read TGCGCCAGCAGCTTGGGGGACAGGGGCAACTATGGCTACACCTTC.